The source of this T cell receptor (beta chain) is a study of OX40 agonist ivuxolimab in advanced cancers. Study context: The mean age was around 56 years, ranging from 23 to 79, with 65% to 85% of participants male. One patient with hepatocellular carcinoma and two with cutaneous melanoma, three in all, had partial responses.

As to this clone: Antigen: not known.

Patients who had autoimmune disease history or got systemic immunosuppression were left out. TCRdb keeps only in-frame clones here, not all; method: immunoSEQ multiplex PCR. The repertoire holds around 80,000 clones, with roughly 85% as singletons. Study results and limitations: CD8+ T cells were the subset that, on average, had more expanded clones than CD4+.

The V segment lost 2 bases and the J segment 3 bases; nucleotides outside the gene matches: 13. Germline assignment: CDR1 LNHNV and CDR2 YYDKDF (reference sequence). There are 17 residues in the CDR3. The starting material was CD4+ or CD8+ T cells sorted from blood, obtained in a trial of the OX40 agonist ivuxolimab. The receptor was isolated from an adult with an advanced solid tumor such as melanoma, head and neck, liver or kidney cancer. The genes are TRBV15 and TRBJ2-7, with 7 bases matching TRBD2. CDR3 DNA: TGTGCCACCAGCAGAAAGAGGGTGCCTAGCGGAAACTACGAGCAGTACTTC. Its translation: CATSRKRVPSGNYEQYF.